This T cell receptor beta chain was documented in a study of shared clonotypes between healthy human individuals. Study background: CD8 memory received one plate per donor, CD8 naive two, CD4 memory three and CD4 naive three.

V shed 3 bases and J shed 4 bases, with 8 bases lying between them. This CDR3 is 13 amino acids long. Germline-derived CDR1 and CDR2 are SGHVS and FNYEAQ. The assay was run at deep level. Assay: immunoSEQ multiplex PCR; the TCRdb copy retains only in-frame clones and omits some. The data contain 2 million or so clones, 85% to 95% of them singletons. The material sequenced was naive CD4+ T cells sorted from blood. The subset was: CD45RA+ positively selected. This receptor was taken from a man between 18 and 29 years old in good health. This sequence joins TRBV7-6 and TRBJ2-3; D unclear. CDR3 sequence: CASSFGASDTQYF. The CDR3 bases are TGTGCCAGCAGCTTCGGAGCCTCAGATACGCAGTATTTT.